This T cell receptor beta chain was found in a study of radiation and T cells in renal cell carcinoma (dated by TCRdb to about 2020). At the level of the whole study: TCR beta sequencing covered approximately 50 samples in total, comprising some 25 tumors and about 27 peripheral blood samples. The last blood draw occurred 4 weeks after radiation, at the same time as nephrectomy. Across all 50 or so samples, approximately 4,000,000 unique CDR3 nucleotide sequences, encoding 2.5 million to 3 million unique CDR3 amino acid sequences, were identified.

As concerns this clone: This clone's antigen is unknown. No base quality information exists; no much larger clone differs at one position.

The V end gives up 4 bases and the J end 5 bases, leaving 6 bases in the junction not matched to a gene. Taken from the germline V gene (reference sequence), the CDR1 and CDR2 loops are PRHDT and FYEKMQ. Including the terminal cysteine and phenylalanine, the CDR3 comprises 14 residues. The CDR3 DNA has 42 bases and is translated from base 1. TCR beta libraries were generated from genomic DNA with the immunoSEQ kit, following the manufacturer's recommendations. For library preparation, a first multiplex PCR was performed with proprietary primers, followed by a second PCR in which unique barcodes were added, and bead cleanups were performed after each round. Each sample batch included a kit-provided positive control reaction and a negative control reaction. The final libraries were assessed on an Agilent 4200 TapeStation D1000 ScreenTape, pooled by volume, and quantified by qPCR. Sequencing was performed on an Illumina NextSeq500 with a MidOutput 150-cycle cartridge, and 156 Read1 and 15 Index1 cycles were run with kit custom primers. The pooled library was loaded at 1.0 pM with a roughly 20% PhiX control spike-in. In the paper's pipeline: Vendor-processed data were analyzed in R, with a clonotype defined as all T cells sharing the same CDR3 nucleotide sequence. For clone abundance analyses, frequencies were normalized to the 10,000 most abundant clones in each sample. Before analysis, public T cell clones were removed, and these numbered fewer than five per sample on average. Tumor-enriched clonotypes and baseline blood-enriched clonotypes were defined as those with an abundance difference of at least 32-fold between compartments. Clonotypes expanded or contracted between blood time points were identified with a beta-binomial differential abundance model. Tumor-blood repertoire similarity was measured with the Baroni-Urbani and Buser coefficient, and groups were compared using two-tailed Wilcoxon tests in R. TCRdb took this table from immuneACCESS and kept in-frame rearrangements with V and J called. Such tables lack part of the clones; where checked against another copy, unresolved V genes explain under half of the gap, and the rest is unexplained. The DNA gave D and trimming, while V, J and clone size come from that table. Present in this sample are about 90,000 clones, about 85% of which were seen just once. The top ten clones comprise around 9.4% of the sample.

This specimen's time point label, interpreted: blood 4 weeks post-SBRT, at nephrectomy. According to the study, the label for this sample's treatment or condition signals: 15 Gy SBRT to primary tumor, nephrectomy 4 weeks later. The samples were drawn from a clinical trial, where primary renal cell carcinomas were treated with 15 Gy of stereotactic body radiation therapy and then removed by nephrectomy 4 weeks afterward. To track tumor-enriched clonotypes, serial peripheral blood was sampled from radiation-treated patients at baseline and at 2 weeks and 4 weeks after SBRT. Renal cell carcinoma with clear cell pathology was present in all patients. The QIAamp DNA Blood Mini Kit (Qiagen) was used to prepare genomic DNA for TCR sequencing. Samples were included in the analyses only if all quality control checks were passed. What the research found in general, with its limitations: Changes in the blood repertoire were not tracked past 4 weeks after treatment. Because pretreatment tumor biopsies were not available, the baseline intratumoral presence of clonotypes could not be determined. The single-armed trial design could not address effects of radiation dose or scheduling on the TCR repertoire. In blood, the top tumor clonotypes increased between baseline and 2 weeks post-radiation and then shrank by 4 weeks, which suggests that tumor-resident clones expanded only transiently.

The V and J genes are TRBV13 and TRBJ2-5, with 8 junctional bases fitting TRBD2. Sequenced material: blood, taken from a patient whose treatment included radiotherapy and nephrectomy. The receptor's source is a man aged 45-65 years with renal cell carcinoma. Here is the DNA: TGTGCCAGCAGCTCGAACGGGGGGGCGGAGACCCAGTACTTC. Its amino acids are CASSSNGGAETQYF.